The clone carrying this TCR beta chain came up a few times. The data derive from a study of T-cell reconstitution after alpha-beta-depleted transplantation in children. TCRbeta library construction was performed incorporating unique molecular identifiers. TCRdb re-analysed the PCR reads in MiXCR, keeping a single row per CDR3 protein. In the table there are about 340,000 distinct CDR3 sequences, 10% of which are singletons. With 3 bases clipped from V and 5 bases from J, the junction kept 9 bases outside the gene matches. CDR1 LGHNA and CDR2 YSLEER come from the germline V gene. The CDR3 is 15 residues long.

The chain combines TRBV4-3 with TRBJ2-7, with 8 positions matching TRBD1. The material sequenced was PBMCs from the stem cell graft donor, taken from the stem cell graft. This TCR was recovered from a human donor who donated a stem cell graft to a child with acute lymphoblastic leukemia. In nucleotides, the CDR3 is TGCGCCAGCAGCCAGCTAAGGACAGGGCTGGACGAGCAGTACTTC. Translated: CASSQLRTGLDEQYF.